Each of the 23 T cell receptor beta chains below was sequenced from the same sample in a study of T-cell reconstitution after alpha-beta-depleted transplantation in children. A library of TCRbeta sequences, prepared with unique molecular identifiers, was generated. TCRdb re-derived calls from the PCR reads in MiXCR, one entry per CDR3 protein. The sample has around 450,000 distinct CDR3 sequences, roughly 44% seen once. The material sequenced was PBMCs, taken before TCRalphabeta/CD19-depleted stem cell transplant. All receptors derive from a girl aged 2-9 years with aplastic anemia, due to receive a stem cell transplant.

In this sample, this clonotype turned up many times. This chain connects TRBV20-1 to TRBJ2-3; the D call may be TRBD1 or TRBD2 (6 bases each). The germline CDR1 and CDR2 sequences are DFQATT and SNEGSKA (reference sequence). Between the trimmed V and J ends, which lost 4 bases and 0 bases, there was a span of 17 bases. The CDR3 has 16 amino acids. The CDR3 nucleotides are TGCAGTGCTACCCGAGGAGGGGGGTCTAGCACAGATACGCAGTATTTT. Its protein is CSATRGGGSSTDTQYF.

This clonotype came up many times. This chain links TRBV7-3 with TRBJ2-1; 7 bases match TRBD2. Germline CDR1 SGHTA, CDR2 FQGTGA. The CDR3 runs 14 residues. The V segment lost 2 bases and the J segment 8 bases; nucleotides outside the gene matches: 6. The CDR3: CASSLYGTTHEQFF. CDR3 bases: TGTGCCAGCAGCTTATACGGGACTACCCATGAGCAGTTCTTC.

The chain recombines TRBV20-1 with TRBJ2-7, with TRBD2 matching over 11 bases. Germline V gene sequence: CDR1 DFQATT, CDR2 SNEGSKA (reference sequence). J was trimmed by 0 bases and V by 7 bases; bases with no gene match: 17. The CDR3 totals 18 residues. The CDR3 protein is CSVLRGSGRALSSYEQYF. The CDR3 DNA follows: TGCAGTGTTTTGCGGGGTAGCGGGAGGGCCCTGAGCTCCTACGAGCAGTACTTC.

This clonotype was found a few times. V usage is TRBV15 and J usage is TRBJ2-6; 10 nucleotides match TRBD2. V shed 3 bases, J shed 1 base, and the junction held 9 bases outside the gene matches. CDR3 length: 19 residues. Germline V lookup: CDR1 LNHNV, CDR2 YYDKDF (reference sequence). CDR3 coding DNA: TGTGCCACCAGCAGGGGGACTAGCGAAATACTGTCTGGGGCCAACGTCCTGACTTTC. Amino acids: CATSRGTSEILSGANVLTF.

This clonotype turned up a few times. V gene TRBV30 combines with J gene TRBJ1-1; TRBD1 matches at 7 bases. Germline trimming cut 3 bases from V and 5 bases from J; bases unmatched to any gene: 6. This CDR3 spans 13 amino acids. In germline, CDR1 is GTSNPN, CDR2 SVGIG (reference sequence). CDR3 amino acids: CAWRQGSRTEAFF. As DNA, the CDR3 is TGTGCCTGGAGACAGGGGTCCCGGACTGAAGCTTTCTTT.

This rearrangement joins TRBV20-1 to TRBJ2-7, with TRBD2 matching 11 bases. V shed 1 base and J 1 base; nucleotides not matched to a gene: 6. The CDR3 length is 16 residues. Per the germline V gene, CDR1 is DFQATT and CDR2 is SNEGSKA (reference sequence). The CDR3: CSARVLAGVGSYEQYF. CDR3 DNA sequence: TGCAGTGCTAGAGTACTAGCGGGAGTTGGGTCCTACGAGCAGTACTTC.

The chain employs TRBV20-1 and TRBJ2-6; 8 bases match TRBD1. CDR1 is DFQATT and CDR2 is SNEGSKA in the germline V gene (reference sequence). The V segment lost 3 bases and the J segment 1 base; nucleotides outside the gene matches: 2. CDR3 length: 15 amino acids. As DNA, the CDR3 is TGCAGTGCTAGTCAGGGGGCGTCTGGGGCCAACGTCCTGACTTTC. This gives the protein CSASQGASGANVLTF.

V usage is TRBV5-1 and J usage is TRBJ1-6; D is ambiguous. CDR1 is SGHRS and CDR2 is YFSETQ in the germline V gene. V lost 0 bases, J lost 9 bases, and 13 bases lay in between. The CDR3 contains 15 residues. CDR3 DNA: TGCGCCAGCAGCTTGGCCGGCCGTTACCCTTCACCCCTCCACTTT. Its protein product is CASSLAGRYPSPLHF.

Remarks on this clonotype: Lacking the conserved final phenylalanine or tryptophan, this CDR3 likely reflects a read error. CDR3 nucleotides: TGCGCCAGCAGCCAAGGACAGGGGCCCTCCTACGAGCAGTACATC. This codes for CASSQGQGPSYEQYI. The V and J genes are TRBV4-1 and TRBJ2-7, with TRBD1 matching over 8 bases. V gave up 1 base and J gave up 0 bases; unmatched junction bases: 2. From germline, CDR1 is MGHRA and CDR2 YSYEKL. The CDR3 is made up of 15 amino acids.

This chain uses TRBV20-1 with TRBJ2-3, with D uncertain. V was cut by 6 bases and J by 4 bases, with 8 bases left in between. The germline CDR1 and CDR2 sequences are DFQATT and SNEGSKA (reference sequence). This CDR3 has 11 residues. CDR3 residues: CSANKPDTQYF. The CDR3 DNA sequence: TGCAGTGCAAACAAGCCAGATACGCAGTATTTT.

This clonotype was recorded a few times. The chain has TRBV20-1 and TRBJ2-7, with D possibly TRBD2 on 5 matching bases. CDR3 length: 14 residues. The germline gives CDR1 DFQATT, CDR2 SNEGSKA (reference sequence). Deletions cut 4 bases from V and 0 bases from J, with 13 bases between. This CDR3 is CSAIALASSYEQYF. For the CDR3, the DNA is TGCAGTGCTATTGCGCTAGCTAGCTCCTACGAGCAGTACTTC.

This clonotype was observed a few times. The chain uses TRBV30 and TRBJ2-1; possibly TRBD2 for D (6 bases). This CDR3 has 13 residues. The germline gives CDR1 GTSNPN, CDR2 SVGIG (reference sequence). V dropped 3 bases and J dropped 0 bases, with 6 bases sitting between them. This chain's CDR3 is CAWSGGSYNEQFF. The CDR3 DNA follows: TGTGCCTGGAGCGGGGGCTCCTACAATGAGCAGTTCTTC.

This clonotype showed up many times. The rearrangement uses TRBV11-2 and TRBJ1-1; D unresolved. Germline CDR1 and CDR2: SGHAT and FQNNGV. This CDR3 comprises 12 residues. The V end lost 1 base, the J end lost 7 bases, and 7 bases lay between the germline ends. The CDR3, as DNA: TGTGCCAGCAGCTTAGCGCCAGGTGAAGCTTTCTTT. Translated: CASSLAPGEAFF. The whole variable domain, remainder taken from reference TRBV11-2 and TRBJ1-1, is EAGVAQSPRYKIIEKRQSVAFWCNPISGHATLYWYQQILGQGPKLLIQFQNNGVVDDSQLPKDRFSAERLKGVDSTLKIQPAKLEDSAVYLCASSLAPGEAFFGQGTRLTVV.

This clonotype has just a few counts. The V gene is TRBV6-1, the J gene TRBJ2-3; 9 bases match TRBD2. The V gene end was trimmed by 6 bases and the J gene end by 6 bases; junction bases not matched to a gene: 16. The CDR3 length is 17 residues. Germline V CDR1 and CDR2: MNHNS, SASEGT. As DNA, the CDR3 is TGTGCCAGCAGATCAAGGGAACTAGCGGGCCCCATGGATACGCAGTATTTT. Its protein is CASRSRELAGPMDTQYF.

The V call is TRBV28, the J call TRBJ2-2, with 10 bases aligning to TRBD1. The germline V gene has CDR1 MDHEN and CDR2 SYDVKM. The trim removed 3 bases at V and 8 bases at J, leaving 21 bases unmatched. The CDR3 runs to 20 residues. The CDR3 here is CASSFRNRLPGQGPRGELFF. The CDR3 DNA sequence: TGTGCCAGCAGTTTTCGTAACCGACTACCGGGACAGGGGCCCAGGGGGGAGCTGTTTTTT.

This clonotype was seen a handful of times. The chain recombines TRBV12-3 or TRBV12-4 with TRBJ2-7; no firm D call. The CDR3 covers 12 residues. Trimming removed 3 bases from V and 6 bases from J, with 9 bases in between. Written as DNA, the CDR3 is TGTGCCAGCAGTTTTCCTCTCGGCGAGCAGTACTTC. Its protein product is CASSFPLGEQYF.

A single count supports this clonotype. The chain uses TRBV9 and TRBJ2-1, with 14 bases that match TRBD2. The CDR3 has 16 amino acids. Germline CDR1 is SGDLS and CDR2 is YYNGEE. J was trimmed by 8 bases and V by 0 bases; bases with no gene match: 4. CDR3 sequence (DNA): TGTGCCAGCAGCGTAGGTGGACTAGCGGGAGGAGATGAGCAGTTCTTC. Translating gives CASSVGGLAGGDEQFF.

This chain connects TRBV10-3 to TRBJ2-3; the D is unclear. V was cut by 7 bases and J by 1 base, with 12 bases left in between. The CDR3 is made up of 14 amino acids. Per the germline V gene, CDR1 is ENHRY and CDR2 is SYGVKD. CDR3 in amino acids: CAINAVEGTDTQYF. CDR3 DNA sequence: TGTGCCATCAATGCGGTTGAGGGCACAGATACGCAGTATTTT.

Of note for this clonotype: A read error may be the cause here, since a much bigger clone is one base away. This sequence joins TRBV5-1 and TRBJ2-3, with TRBD1 as a possible D gene (6 bases). V was trimmed by 1 base and J by 7 bases, leaving 10 bases between them. Looked up from germline, CDR1 is SGHRS and CDR2 is YFSETQ. The CDR3 length is 13 residues. The DNA of the CDR3 is TGCGCCAGCAGCTTGTTTCAGGGGAATACGCAGTATTTT. Its protein product is CASSLFQGNTQYF.

V gene TRBV20-1 combines with J gene TRBJ2-1; D is ambiguous. Deletions cut 6 bases from V and 5 bases from J, with 11 bases between. This CDR3 is built from 12 residues. Germline V gives CDR1 DFQATT, CDR2 SNEGSKA (reference sequence). The CDR3 sequence: CSAIIGHNEQFF. The DNA for the CDR3 is TGCAGTGCAATTATCGGTCACAATGAGCAGTTCTTC.

The chain combines TRBV6-1 with TRBJ2-4; 7 bases map to TRBD1. J lost 0 bases, V lost 6 bases, and 8 bases had no gene match. The CDR3 contains 16 residues. Germline values: CDR1 MNHNS, CDR2 SASEGT. CDR3 loop: CASRDRPRLAKNIQYF. In DNA form, the CDR3 reads TGTGCCAGCAGGGACAGGCCGCGATTAGCCAAAAACATTCAGTACTTC.

J is TRBJ2-5 and V is TRBV30, with D unresolved. Germline CDR1 GTSNPN, CDR2 SVGIG (reference sequence). V lost 0 bases, J lost 4 bases, and 6 bases lay in between. This CDR3 is 12 amino acids long. The CDR3 loop reads CAWSVRLETQYF. In DNA, the CDR3 is TGTGCCTGGAGTGTAAGGCTAGAGACCCAGTACTTC.

This clonotype was recorded at least ten times. The chain recombines TRBV29-1 with TRBJ1-2; TRBD1 is a possible D gene (6 bases). The germline V and J ends were trimmed by 6 bases and 5 bases, with 16 bases remaining between them. Looked up from germline, CDR1 is SQVTM and CDR2 is ANQGSEA. The CDR3 has 13 amino acids. CDR3 sequence: CSVVRGRGYGYTF. As DNA, the CDR3 is TGCAGCGTCGTTCGGGGCAGGGGTTATGGCTACACCTTC.